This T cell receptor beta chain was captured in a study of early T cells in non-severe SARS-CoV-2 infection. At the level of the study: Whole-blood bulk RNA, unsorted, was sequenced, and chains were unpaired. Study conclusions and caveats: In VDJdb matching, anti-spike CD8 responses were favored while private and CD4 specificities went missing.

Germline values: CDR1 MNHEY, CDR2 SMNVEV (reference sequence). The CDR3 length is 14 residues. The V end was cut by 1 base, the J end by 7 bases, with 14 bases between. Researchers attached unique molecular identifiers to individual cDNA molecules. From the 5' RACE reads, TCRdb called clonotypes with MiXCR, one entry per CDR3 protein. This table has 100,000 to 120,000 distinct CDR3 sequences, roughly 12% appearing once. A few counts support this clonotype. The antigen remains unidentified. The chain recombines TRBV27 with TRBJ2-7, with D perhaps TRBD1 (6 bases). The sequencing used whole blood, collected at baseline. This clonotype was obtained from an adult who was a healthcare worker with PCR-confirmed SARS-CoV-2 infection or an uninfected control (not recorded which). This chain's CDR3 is CASSLWGGQGEQYF. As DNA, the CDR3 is TGTGCCAGCAGTTTATGGGGCGGGCAGGGGGAGCAGTACTTC.